This paragraph reports one T cell receptor (beta chain). As yet, its antigen is unknown. These data belong to a study of regulatory T cells in long-lasting Graves disease. Study-wide findings and caveats: Favored usage of TRBV28, TRBJ1-2 and TRBJ2-5 was recorded in persistent disease. Thyroid tissue went unexamined; only peripheral blood was analyzed. Shared public clonotypes totalled 2,741 in persistent patients, compared with roughly 970 in new patients. Persistent Graves' cases showed lower TCR diversity than newly diagnosed cases.

Documented time point: persistent/refractory GD, antithyroid drugs over 5 years with positive TRAb. Isolated PBMC RNA provided the starting material for the TCR library. Arm-PCR of CDR3 regions and iRepertoire HTBI primers were used to build TCR beta libraries. In TCRdb, the multiplex PCR reads were re-called with MiXCR into one record per CDR3 protein. The table lists around 450,000 distinct CDR3 sequences, roughly a fifth of them singletons. Germline CDR1 is SEHNR and CDR2 is FQNEAQ (reference sequence). The ends lost 8 bases at V and 2 bases at J; junction bases unmatched: 11. The CDR3 spans 15 residues.

The source is a female donor with Graves disease. The chain couples TRBV7-9 to TRBJ2-5; 7 nucleotides align to TRBD2. This sample comprised peripheral blood mononuclear cells (PBMCs), obtained when the disease was refractory, from a patient treated with antithyroid drugs. The CDR3 sequence is CASSASGVTQETQYF. CDR3 nucleotide sequence: TGTGCCAGCTCGGCCAGCGGGGTTACTCAAGAGACCCAGTACTTC.